Listed here is a single T cell receptor (beta chain). Its antigen is not identified. Here immunoSEQ multiplex PCR was the method, and the copy in TCRdb shows in-frame clones only, minus some. Here the sample spans over 75,000 clones, 94% being singletons. V lost 4 bases, J lost 8 bases, and 5 bases stayed unmatched. This CDR3 has 13 amino acids. Per germline, CDR1 SGHRS and CDR2 YFSETQ. These data are taken from a study of OX40 agonist ivuxolimab in advanced cancers. As for the study in general: Patients received the agonistic anti-OX40 (CD134) antibody ivuxolimab. Patients received ivuxolimab, an intravenous treatment, every 2 weeks at 0.01 to 10 mg/kg.

Study findings and constraints: Still undetermined is the antigen specificity of the expanded peripheral T cells. Relative to CD4+, CD8+ T cells held more expanded clones on average.

The sample was CD4+ or CD8+ T cells sorted from blood, taken in a trial of the OX40 agonist ivuxolimab. The sequence came from an adult with an advanced solid tumor such as melanoma, head and neck, liver or kidney cancer. The chain joins TRBV5-1 to TRBJ1-1; 10 bases fit TRBD1. The CDR3 sequence: CASSLGQGREAFF. CDR3 in DNA: TGCGCCAGCAGCCTGGGACAGGGGAGAGAAGCTTTCTTT.